This is a list of T cell receptor beta chains from one sample in a study of Graves' ophthalmopathy and Graves' hyperthyroidism. TCRdb independently ran MiXCR on the multiplex PCR reads; one entry per CDR3 protein. The sample holds almost 750,000 distinct CDR3 sequences, about 44% seen once. The specimen sequenced was peripheral blood. The receptors were sampled from an adult man with Graves' ophthalmopathy. Both conserved end residues are part of each CDR3. The D gene is left open where the match is weak. For some rows the clone size is stated as once, few or many, or as a class when expanded; others skip it.

D gene | J gene | clone size | V gene | CDR3 DNA | CDR3 protein
TRBD1 | TRBJ1-1 | many | TRBV20-1 | TGCAGTGCCCAGACAGGGATGAACACTGAAGCTTTCTTT | CSAQTGMNTEAFF
NA | TRBJ1-5 | NA | TRBV27 | TGTGCCAGCAGTCCCCGGAGACAGCACAATCAGCCCCAGCATTTT | CASSPRRQHNQPQHF
NA | TRBJ1-5 | NA | TRBV7-3 | TGTGCCAGCAGCCGGACCGTGGGAAACGGGGCCCAGCATTTT | CASSRTVGNGAQHF
TRBD1 | TRBJ1-5 | few | TRBV24-1 | TGTGCCAGCAGTTACCGCGTCGGACAGGGCTTCAATCAGCCCCAGCATTTT | CASSYRVGQGFNQPQHF
NA | TRBJ1-4 | NA | TRBV5-5 | TGTGCCAGCAGCTTGTGGGGAGGCGGTGAAAAACTGTTTTTT | CASSLWGGGEKLFF
TRBD1 | TRBJ1-5 | many | TRBV29-1 | TGCAGCGTTATCAGGGGGCTGGGGCAGCCCCAGCATTTT | CSVIRGLGQPQHF
NA | TRBJ1-1 | NA | TRBV4-2 | TGTGCCAGCAGCCATGATACAGGGTTTGAGGGCACTGAAGCTTTCTTT | CASSHDTGFEGTEAFF
NA | TRBJ2-3 | NA | TRBV7-2 | TGTGCCAGCAGCTTAGTGGGGGTGAACACAGATACGCAGTATTTT | CASSLVGVNTDTQYF
TRBD1 | TRBJ2-2 | NA | TRBV7-9 | TGTGCCAGCAGGAAAGACAGGGCCGGGGAGCTGTTTTTT | CASRKDRAGELFF
NA | TRBJ1-6 | NA | TRBV2 | TGTGCCAGCAGTGAAGGGGTTCTTTCACCCCTCCACTTT | CASSEGVLSPLHF
NA | TRBJ2-3 | NA | TRBV29-1 | TGCAGCGCGGCTCGGGGGACACGTTTCACAGATACGCAGTATTTT | CSAARGTRFTDTQYF
NA | TRBJ2-5 | NA | TRBV9 | TGTGCCAGCAGCGTAGATGAGAGCCAAGAGACCCAGTACTTC | CASSVDESQETQYF
NA | TRBJ2-7 | many | TRBV10-3 | TGTGCCATCAGCGGGTTGTCCTACGAGCAGTACTTC | CAISGLSYEQYF
NA | TRBJ1-2 | NA | TRBV6-2/TRBV6-3 | TGTGCCAGCAGTTACTCGAAAGACTATGGCTACACCTTC | CASSYSKDYGYTF
NA | TRBJ1-4 | NA | TRBV20-1 | TGCAGTGCCCCCGCGACGGGGTACGAAAAACTGTTTTTT | CSAPATGYEKLFF
NA | TRBJ1-1 | few | TRBV2 | TGTGCCAGCAGTTTTTGGAGGAACACTGAAGCTTTCTTT | CASSFWRNTEAFF
TRBD2 | TRBJ2-3 | NA | TRBV19 | TGTGCCAGTAGTAGGGGAATGACTAGCGGGGGCACAGATACGCAGTATTTT | CASSRGMTSGGTDTQYF
TRBD1 | TRBJ2-7 | few | TRBV20-1 | TGCAGTGCTAGAAGGGGACAGGGTTTGTACGAGCAGTACTTC | CSARRGQGLYEQYF
NA | TRBJ1-2 | NA | TRBV20-1 | TGCAGTGCTAGAGCCCAGGCCTCATCTAACTATGGCTACACCTTC | CSARAQASSNYGYTF
NA | TRBJ1-5 | NA | TRBV7-3 | TGTGCCAGCAGCTTAAAGGGGGGGATGGGACCGTTCAATCAGCCCCAGCATTTT | CASSLKGGMGPFNQPQHF
TRBD1 | TRBJ1-2 | NA | TRBV29-1 | TGCAGCGTCCGGACAGGGATTCGTGGCTACACCTTC | CSVRTGIRGYTF
TRBD2 | TRBJ2-7 | NA | TRBV7-2 | TGTGCCAGCAGTTACCTCTCGGCGGGAGAGCTCTACGAGCAGTACTTC | CASSYLSAGELYEQYF
NA | TRBJ1-2 | many | TRBV29-1 | TGCAGCGTTAACCGGGGCAACTATGGCTACACCTTC | CSVNRGNYGYTF
NA | TRBJ1-1 | few | TRBV6-5 | TGTGCCAGCAGTTACGCAGGGTACTACACTGAAGCTTTCTTT | CASSYAGYYTEAFF
NA | TRBJ1-5 | NA | TRBV13 | TGTGCCAGCAGCTTCGGGAACACGAATCAGCCCCAGCATTTT | CASSFGNTNQPQHF
TRBD1 | TRBJ2-3 | NA | TRBV7-8 | TGTGCCAGCAGCTGGGACAGGGTAGATACGCAGTATTTT | CASSWDRVDTQYF
TRBD2 | TRBJ2-3 | NA | TRBV7-2 | TGTGCCAGCAGCTTCATGACTAGCGGCACAGATACGCAGTATTTT | CASSFMTSGTDTQYF
TRBD1 | TRBJ2-7 | NA | TRBV6-1 | TGTGCCAGCAATGGTGAAGGGACAGGGTCCTACGAGCAGTACTTC | CASNGEGTGSYEQYF
NA | TRBJ1-1 | NA | TRBV25-1 | TGTGCCAGCTCACCTTCTGTGAGGGGATCGGTGAACACTGAAGCTTTCTTT | CASSPSVRGSVNTEAFF
TRBD2 | TRBJ2-2 | few | TRBV7-2 | TGTGCCAGCAGCCGGGGACTAGCGGTCACCGGGGAGCTGTTTTTT | CASSRGLAVTGELFF
NA | TRBJ2-5 | few | TRBV25-1 | TGTGCCAGTGCGGACCGTTCTGTCGAGACCCAGTACTTC | CASADRSVETQYF
NA | TRBJ1-6 | NA | TRBV9 | TGTGCCAGCAGCTACCAAGCGGTTACAGGTTATTCACCCCTCCACTTT | CASSYQAVTGYSPLHF
NA | TRBJ1-2 | NA | TRBV15 | TGTGCCACCAGCAGGGACACCTTC | CATSRDTF
TRBD1 | TRBJ1-5 | NA | TRBV2 | TGTGCCAGCAGTTCAGGACAGGGGGCGTCATCCCAAACAAGTCAGCCCCAGCATTTT | CASSSGQGASSQTSQPQHF
NA | TRBJ1-3 | once | TRBV24-1 | TGTGCCACCAGTGACCCTAGCGGGAGGAACACCATATATTTT | CATSDPSGRNTIYF
NA | TRBJ2-7 | many | TRBV27 | TGTGCCAGCAGTTCCCGACAGTACGAGCAGTACTTC | CASSSRQYEQYF
NA | TRBJ1-1 | NA | TRBV25-1 | TGTGCCAGCTTGTTCCTAAACACTGAAGCTTTCTTT | CASLFLNTEAFF
TRBD1 | TRBJ1-5 | few | TRBV19 | TGTGCCAGTAGTACGAAACAAGGGACAGGGCAAAATCAGCCCCAGCATTTT | CASSTKQGTGQNQPQHF
TRBD1 | TRBJ1-4 | NA | TRBV2 | TGTGCCAGCAGTGTTCGTGGGACAGGGCATGAAAAACTGTTTTTT | CASSVRGTGHEKLFF
NA | TRBJ1-2 | NA | TRBV10-3 | TGTGCCATCAGTGAGGAGGGTAGCGGGGGGTATGGCTACACCTTC | CAISEEGSGGYGYTF
TRBD1 | TRBJ2-2 | many | TRBV10-3 | TGTGCCATCAGTGGGGACAGATCGAACACCGGGGAGCTGTTTTTT | CAISGDRSNTGELFF
NA | TRBJ1-1 | few | TRBV9 | TGTGCCAGCAGCCCCTCTCATATGGGGCCCACTGAAGCTTTCTTT | CASSPSHMGPTEAFF
NA | TRBJ1-2 | many | TRBV10-3 | TGTGCCATCAGTGAGTCGGAGGACTATGGCTACACCTTC | CAISESEDYGYTF
NA | TRBJ2-2 | few | TRBV14 | TGTGCCAGCAGCCCCTCCGGTTGGAACACCGGGGAGCTGTTTTTT | CASSPSGWNTGELFF
TRBD1 | TRBJ1-6 | NA | TRBV10-3 | TGTGCCATCAGTTACTCCACAGGGGGCGCTTCACCCCTCCACTTT | CAISYSTGGASPLHF
TRBD1 | TRBJ1-5 | many | TRBV2 | TGTGCCAGCAGCGTAGGGACAGGGGATCAGCCCCAGCATTTT | CASSVGTGDQPQHF
NA | TRBJ1-2 | NA | TRBV7-9 | TGTGCCAGCAGCTTAGCTGAATTAATGGGACTGAGAGGGGGCTACACCTTC | CASSLAELMGLRGGYTF
NA | TRBJ2-2 | NA | TRBV10-2 | TGTGCCAGCAGTGTCAGGGTTCCCGGGGAGCTGTTTTTT | CASSVRVPGELFF
TRBD1 | TRBJ1-4 | many | TRBV6-6 | TGTGCCAGCAGTTACGACAGGGGTGAAAAACTGTTTTTT | CASSYDRGEKLFF
NA | TRBJ1-5 | NA | TRBV24-1 | TGTGCCACCAGTGACTACACAGGGATAGGGGATCAGCCCCAGCATTTT | CATSDYTGIGDQPQHF
NA | TRBJ1-2 | NA | TRBV24-1 | TGTGCCACCTCAAGCTCCGGAGCAGCTAACTATGGCTACACCTTC | CATSSSGAANYGYTF
TRBD1 | TRBJ1-2 | once | TRBV2 | TGTGCCAGCCAGGGGGAGGGCTACACCTTC | CASQGEGYTF
NA | TRBJ1-2 | NA | TRBV15 | TGTGCCACCAGCAGTTACAGCACTAACTATGGCTACACCTTC | CATSSYSTNYGYTF
NA | TRBJ1-4 | NA | TRBV5-6 | TGTGCCAGCACGTGGCAGCCATGGGCTAATGAAAAACTGTTTTTT | CASTWQPWANEKLFF
NA | TRBJ1-1 | NA | TRBV7-8 | TGTGCCAGCGTTTTGGGGGGCCAATTGAACACTGAAGCTTTCTTT | CASVLGGQLNTEAFF